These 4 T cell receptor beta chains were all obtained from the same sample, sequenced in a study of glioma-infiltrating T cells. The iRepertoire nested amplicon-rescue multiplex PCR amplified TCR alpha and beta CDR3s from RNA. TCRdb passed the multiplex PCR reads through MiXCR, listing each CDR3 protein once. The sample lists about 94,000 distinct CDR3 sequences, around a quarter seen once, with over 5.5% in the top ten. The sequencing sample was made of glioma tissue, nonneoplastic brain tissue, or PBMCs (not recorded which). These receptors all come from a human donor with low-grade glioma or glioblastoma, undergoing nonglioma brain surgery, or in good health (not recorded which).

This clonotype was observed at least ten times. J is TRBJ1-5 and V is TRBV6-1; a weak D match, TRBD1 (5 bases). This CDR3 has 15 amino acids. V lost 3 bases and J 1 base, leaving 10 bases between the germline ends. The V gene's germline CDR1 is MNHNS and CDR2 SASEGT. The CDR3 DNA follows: TGTGCCAGCAGTGAGAGTAGGGGCAGCAATCAGCCCCAGCATTTT. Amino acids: CASSESRGSNQPQHF.

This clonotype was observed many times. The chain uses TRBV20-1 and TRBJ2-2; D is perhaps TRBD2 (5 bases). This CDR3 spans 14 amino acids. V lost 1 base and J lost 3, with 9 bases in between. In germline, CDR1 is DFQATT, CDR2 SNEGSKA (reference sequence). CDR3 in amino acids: CSARGGSHTGELFF. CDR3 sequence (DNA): TGCAGTGCTAGAGGTGGGAGCCACACCGGGGAGCTGTTTTTT.

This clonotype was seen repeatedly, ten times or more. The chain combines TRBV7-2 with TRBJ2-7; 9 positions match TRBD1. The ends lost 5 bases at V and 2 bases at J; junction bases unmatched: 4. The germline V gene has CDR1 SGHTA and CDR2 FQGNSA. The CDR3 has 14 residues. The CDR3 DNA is TGTGCCAGCAGCGTCGACAGGGGGGCCTACGAGCAGTACTTC. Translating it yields CASSVDRGAYEQYF.

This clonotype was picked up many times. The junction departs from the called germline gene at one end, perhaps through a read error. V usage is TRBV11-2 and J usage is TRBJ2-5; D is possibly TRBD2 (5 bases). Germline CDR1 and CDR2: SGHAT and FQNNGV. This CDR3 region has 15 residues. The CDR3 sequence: CASSSGKISQGTQYF. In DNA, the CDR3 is TGTGCCAGCAGCTCCGGGAAGATTTCTCAAGGGACCCAGTACTTC.